This is a list of T cell receptor beta chains from one sample in a study of response to subunit inactivated influenza vaccine. One entry per CDR3 protein, called by TCRdb with MiXCR from the RT-PCR reads. Of about half a million distinct CDR3 sequences in the sample, around 9.9% are singletons; the top ten hold roughly 12%. This material consisted of PBMCs from blood, taken 40 to 50 days after vaccination. The receptors here all came from a man between 45 and 60 years old who received an inactivated influenza vaccine. CDR3s include the opening cysteine and the closing phenylalanine or tryptophan. The D gene is left open where the match is weak. Clone size is not always given. Where it is, it says once, few, many or a class for expanded clones.

d_call	j_call	v_call	clone_size	cdr3_length	cdr3_aa	cdr3_nt
TRBD1	TRBJ2-6	TRBV5-1	few	19	CASSPGDRAIRTGANVLTF	TGCGCCAGCAGCCCCGGCGACAGGGCAATAAGAACTGGGGCCAACGTCCTGACTTTC
TRBD1	TRBJ2-7	TRBV20-1	many	17	CSARSLKEQGAFYEQYF	TGCAGTGCTAGAAGTCTAAAGGAACAGGGGGCTTTCTACGAGCAGTACTTC
NA	TRBJ2-7	TRBV20-1	NA	14	CSARRGAGKYEQYF	TGCAGTGCTCGGAGGGGGGCAGGAAAGTACGAGCAGTACTTC
NA	TRBJ2-1	TRBV7-9	many	11	CASSGITEQFF	TGTGCCAGCAGCGGAATTACTGAGCAGTTCTTC
TRBD2	TRBJ2-7	TRBV6-2/TRBV6-3	few	15	CASSAPVAGRDEQYF	TGTGCCAGCAGTGCCCCGGTAGCGGGGAGGGACGAGCAGTACTTC
NA	TRBJ1-1	TRBV27	many	13	CASSAGIYTEAFF	TGTGCCAGCAGCGCGGGAATCTACACTGAAGCTTTCTTT
NA	TRBJ2-5	TRBV2	few	15	CASSESYRVQETQYF	TGTGCCAGCAGTGAATCCTACAGGGTTCAAGAGACCCAGTACTTC
NA	TRBJ2-6	TRBV10-3	NA	16	CAISDQVRSGANVLTF	TGTGCCATCAGTGATCAGGTGCGCTCTGGGGCCAACGTCCTGACTTTC
TRBD1	TRBJ2-7	TRBV25-1	many	13	CATSGTVPYEQYF	TGTGCCACTTCCGGGACAGTACCCTACGAGCAGTACTTC
NA	TRBJ2-3	TRBV29-1	NA	12	CSVNREADTQYF	TGCAGCGTCAACAGGGAGGCAGATACGCAGTATTTT
NA	TRBJ1-2	TRBV20-1	few	10	CSARVGGYTF	TGCAGTGCTAGAGTGGGTGGCTACACCTTC
NA	TRBJ1-1	TRBV29-1	many	14	CSVERTALNTEAFF	TGCAGCGTTGAAAGGACAGCCTTGAACACTGAAGCTTTCTTT
TRBD1	TRBJ1-5	TRBV5-1	many	17	CASSLGPGQGSNQPQHF	TGCGCCAGCAGCTTGGGCCCTGGACAGGGTAGCAATCAGCCCCAGCATTTT
NA	TRBJ1-1	TRBV6-1	many	17	CASRPRRRGGGSPEAFF	TGTGCCAGCAGACCCCGACGGCGGGGCGGGGGTAGTCCTGAAGCTTTCTTT
NA	TRBJ1-2	TRBV18	few	15	CASSPFTDRNYGYTF	TGTGCCAGCTCACCGTTCACTGACAGGAACTATGGCTACACCTTC
NA	TRBJ1-1	TRBV7-9	many	14	CASSFGGLNTEAFF	TGTGCCAGCAGTTTCGGGGGTTTGAACACTGAAGCTTTCTTT
TRBD1	TRBJ2-5	TRBV20-1	few	14	CSARDQTGKETQYF	TGCAGTGCTAGAGATCAGACAGGGAAAGAGACCCAGTACTTC
NA	TRBJ1-2	TRBV25-1	few	15	CASSAAGQGPYGYTF	TGTGCCAGCAGTGCGGCCGGTCAGGGTCCCTATGGCTACACCTTC
TRBD1	TRBJ2-5	TRBV5-1	NA	15	CASSFQARGQETQYF	TGCGCCAGCAGCTTTCAGGCCAGGGGGCAAGAGACCCAGTACTTC
NA	TRBJ1-4	TRBV3-1	NA	12	CASSQWGEKLFF	TGTGCCAGCAGCCAATGGGGTGAAAAACTGTTTTTT
NA	TRBJ2-3	TRBV24-1	few	15	CATSRQAGASDTQYF	TGTGCCACCAGTCGCCAGGCAGGGGCATCGGATACGCAGTATTTT
TRBD1	TRBJ2-2	TRBV9	many	14	CASSTRTGAGELFF	TGTGCCAGCAGCACCCGGACAGGGGCCGGGGAGCTGTTTTTT